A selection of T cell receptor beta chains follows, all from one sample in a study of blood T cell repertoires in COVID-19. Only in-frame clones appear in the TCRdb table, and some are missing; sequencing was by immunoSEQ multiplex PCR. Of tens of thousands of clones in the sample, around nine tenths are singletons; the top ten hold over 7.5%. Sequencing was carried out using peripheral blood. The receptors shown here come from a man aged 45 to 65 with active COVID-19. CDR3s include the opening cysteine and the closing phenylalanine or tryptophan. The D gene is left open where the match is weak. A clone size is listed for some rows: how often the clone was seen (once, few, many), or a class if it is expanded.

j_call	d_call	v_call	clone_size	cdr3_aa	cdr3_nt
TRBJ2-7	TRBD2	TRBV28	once	CASSFLSGSRSYEQYF	TGTGCCAGCAGTTTCCTTAGCGGGAGTAGGTCCTACGAGCAGTACTTC
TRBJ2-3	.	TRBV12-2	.	CASRCLAGGKGTQYF	TGTGCAAGTCGCTGCCTAGCGGGGGGGAAGGGTACGCAGTATTTT
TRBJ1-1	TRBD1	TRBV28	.	CASTVTGYGAFF	TGTGCCAGCACCGTGACAGGGTATGGAGCTTTCTTT
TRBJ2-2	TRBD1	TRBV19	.	CATLSRGRGTGELFF	TGTGCCACCCTCTCGAGGGGGCGAGGCACCGGGGAGCTGTTTTTT
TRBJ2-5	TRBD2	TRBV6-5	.	CASTLTSGGRETQYF	TGTGCCAGCACCTTGACTAGCGGGGGGAGGGAGACCCAGTACTTC
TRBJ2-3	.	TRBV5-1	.	CASSPPASGDTQYF	TGCGCCAGCAGCCCCCCGGCCTCGGGGGATACGCAGTATTTT
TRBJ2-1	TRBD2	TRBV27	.	CASSLWARGRGGDEQFF	TGTGCCAGCAGTTTATGGGCTCGGGGGCGGGGGGGCGATGAGCAGTTCTTC
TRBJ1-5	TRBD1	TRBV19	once	CASSKGQGYSNQPQHF	TGTGCCAGTAGTAAGGGACAGGGTTATAGCAATCAGCCCCAGCATTTT
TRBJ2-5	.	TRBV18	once	CASSRLVKETQYF	TGTGCCAGCTCACGACTGGTTAAAGAGACCCAGTACTTC
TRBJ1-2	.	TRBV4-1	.	CASSQGTAYYGYTF	TGCGCCAGCAGCCAGGGGACTGCCTACTATGGCTACACCTTC
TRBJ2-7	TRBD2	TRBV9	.	CASSVLAEPYEQYF	TGTGCCAGCAGCGTACTAGCGGAGCCCTACGAGCAGTACTTC
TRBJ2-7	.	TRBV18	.	CASSRQGNYEQYF	TGTGCCAGCTCACGTCAGGGGAACTACGAGCAGTACTTC
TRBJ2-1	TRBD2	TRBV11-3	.	CASSLGGGYNEQFF	TGTGCCAGCAGCTTGGGCGGGGGGTACAATGAGCAGTTCTTC
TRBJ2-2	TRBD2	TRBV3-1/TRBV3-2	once	CASSPLAGGPSGELFF	TGTGCCAGCAGCCCTCTAGCGGGAGGGCCATCCGGGGAGCTGTTTTTT
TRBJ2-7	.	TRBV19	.	CASSGGVEQYF	TGTGCCAGTAGCGGAGGGGTCGAGCAGTACTTC
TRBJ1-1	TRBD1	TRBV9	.	CASSVQGDHEAFF	TGTGCCAGCAGCGTCCAGGGGGATCATGAAGCTTTCTTT
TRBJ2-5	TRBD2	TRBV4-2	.	CASSPERAGGGETQYF	TGTGCCAGCAGCCCCGAGAGAGCGGGGGGGGGAGAGACCCAGTACTTC
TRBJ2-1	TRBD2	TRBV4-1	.	CASSQGTSGGDSYNEQFF	TGCGCCAGCAGCCAAGGGACTAGCGGGGGGGACTCCTACAATGAGCAGTTCTTC
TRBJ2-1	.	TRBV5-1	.	CASSLAVSSYNEQFF	TGCGCCAGCAGCTTGGCCGTGAGCTCCTACAATGAGCAGTTCTTC
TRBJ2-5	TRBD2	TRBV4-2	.	CASSLGAGGPQETQYF	TGTGCCAGCAGCCTAGGAGCGGGGGGACCCCAAGAGACCCAGTACTTC
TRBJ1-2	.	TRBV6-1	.	CASSDKPGQSIYGYTF	TGTGCCAGCAGTGACAAACCGGGTCAGTCGATCTATGGCTACACCTTC
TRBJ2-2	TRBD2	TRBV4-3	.	CASSQRTRNTGELFF	TGCGCCAGCAGCCAAAGGACTAGGAACACCGGGGAGCTGTTTTTT
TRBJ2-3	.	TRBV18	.	CASSPTADTQYF	TGTGCCAGCTCACCAACGGCAGATACGCAGTATTTT
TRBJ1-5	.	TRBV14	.	CASSFGRNQPQHF	TGTGCCAGCAGCTTTGGGCGCAATCAGCCCCAGCATTTT
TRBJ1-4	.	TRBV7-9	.	CASSLVEGNEKLFF	TGTGCCAGCAGCTTAGTGGAGGGAAATGAAAAACTGTTTTTT
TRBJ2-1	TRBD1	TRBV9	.	CASSPQATGGGPPPLYNEQFF	TGTGCCAGCAGCCCTCAAGCGACAGGGGGCGGTCCCCCTCCGCTCTACAATGAGCAGTTCTTC
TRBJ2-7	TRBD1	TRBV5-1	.	CASSSRAPGTGSSLSYEQYF	TGCGCCAGCAGCTCCCGGGCCCCCGGGACAGGTAGCTCCCTCTCCTACGAGCAGTACTTC
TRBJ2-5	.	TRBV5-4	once	CASSLGGAEETQYF	TGTGCCAGCAGCTTGGGGGGAGCGGAAGAGACCCAGTACTTC
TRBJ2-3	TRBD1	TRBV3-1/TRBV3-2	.	CASSQEDGDRAYTDTQYF	TGTGCCAGCAGCCAAGAGGATGGCGACAGGGCCTACACAGATACGCAGTATTTT
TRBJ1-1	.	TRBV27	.	CASSSLKAGNTEAFF	TGTGCCAGCAGTTCCCTCAAGGCGGGAAACACTGAAGCTTTCTTT
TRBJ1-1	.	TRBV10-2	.	CASSESHLPEAFF	TGCGCCAGCAGTGAATCACACCTTCCTGAAGCTTTCTTT
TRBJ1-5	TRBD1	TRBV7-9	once	CASSGDRNYNNQPQHF	TGTGCCAGCAGCGGGGACAGGAATTACAACAATCAGCCCCAGCATTTT
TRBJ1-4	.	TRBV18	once	CASSPVQNEKLFF	TGTGCCAGCTCACCAGTGCAGAATGAAAAACTGTTTTTT
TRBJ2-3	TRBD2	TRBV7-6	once	CASSPQGGGFSTDTQYF	TGTGCCAGCAGCCCCCAGGGCGGGGGGTTTAGCACAGATACGCAGTATTTT
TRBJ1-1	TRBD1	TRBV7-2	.	CASSINQGAWTEAFF	TGTGCCAGCAGCATAAACCAGGGGGCTTGGACTGAAGCTTTCTTT
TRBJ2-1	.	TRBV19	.	CASRPFIASDNEQFF	TGTGCCAGTAGACCATTCATAGCATCAGACAATGAGCAGTTCTTC
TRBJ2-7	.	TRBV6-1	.	CASSESDGRTYEQYF	TGTGCCAGCAGTGAATCTGACGGGAGAACCTACGAGCAGTACTTC
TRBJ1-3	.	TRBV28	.	CASSSVTNTIYF	TGTGCCAGCAGCAGCGTAACAAACACCATATATTTT
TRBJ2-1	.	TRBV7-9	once	CASSLVGRSSYNEQFF	TGTGCCAGCAGCTTAGTGGGGAGGAGCTCCTACAATGAGCAGTTCTTC
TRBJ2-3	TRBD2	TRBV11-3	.	CASSPSGVAPDTQYF	TGTGCCAGCAGCCCTAGCGGAGTGGCCCCAGATACGCAGTATTTT
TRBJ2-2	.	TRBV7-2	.	CASKIQGIAGELFF	TGTGCCAGCAAAATACAGGGTATAGCCGGGGAGCTGTTTTTT
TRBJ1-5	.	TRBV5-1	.	CASTSQGPRGPQHF	TGCGCCAGCACCAGCCAGGGCCCCCGAGGCCCCCAGCATTTT
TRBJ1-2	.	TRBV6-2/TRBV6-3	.	CASSPGNYGYTF	TGTGCCAGCAGTCCAGGGAACTATGGCTACACCTTC